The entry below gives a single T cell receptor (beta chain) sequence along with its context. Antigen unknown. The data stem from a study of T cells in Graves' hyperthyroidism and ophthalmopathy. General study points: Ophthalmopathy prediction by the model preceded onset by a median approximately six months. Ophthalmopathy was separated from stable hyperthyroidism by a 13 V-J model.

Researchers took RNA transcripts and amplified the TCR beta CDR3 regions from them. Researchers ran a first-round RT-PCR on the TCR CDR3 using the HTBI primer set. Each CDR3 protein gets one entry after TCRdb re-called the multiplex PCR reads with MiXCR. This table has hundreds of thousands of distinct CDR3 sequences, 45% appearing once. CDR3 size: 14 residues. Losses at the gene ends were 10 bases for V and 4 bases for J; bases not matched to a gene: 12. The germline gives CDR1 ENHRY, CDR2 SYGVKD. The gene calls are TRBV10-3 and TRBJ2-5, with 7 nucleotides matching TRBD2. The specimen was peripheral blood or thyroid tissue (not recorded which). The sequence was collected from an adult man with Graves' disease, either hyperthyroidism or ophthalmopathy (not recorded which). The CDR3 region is CASGSNGGRETQYF. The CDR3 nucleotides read TGTGCCAGCGGATCAAACGGCGGGAGAGAGACCCAGTACTTC.